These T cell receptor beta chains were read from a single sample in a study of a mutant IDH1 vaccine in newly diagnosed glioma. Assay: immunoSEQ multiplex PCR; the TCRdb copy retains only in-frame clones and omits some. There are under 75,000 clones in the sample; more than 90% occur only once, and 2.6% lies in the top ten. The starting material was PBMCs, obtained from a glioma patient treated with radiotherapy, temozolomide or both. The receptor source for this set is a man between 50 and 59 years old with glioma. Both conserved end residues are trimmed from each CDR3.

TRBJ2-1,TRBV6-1,ASSVPRSSYNEQF
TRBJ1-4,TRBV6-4,ASSVTGGDEKLF
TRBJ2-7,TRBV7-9,ASSRMGGTGNYEQY
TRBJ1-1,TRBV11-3,ASSGHQNTEAF
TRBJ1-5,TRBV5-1,ASSFTGAGDQPQH
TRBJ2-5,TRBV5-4,ASSLGTRQETQY
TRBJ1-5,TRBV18,ASSPPGARNQPQH
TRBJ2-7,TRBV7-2,ASSPQMGQGSYEQY
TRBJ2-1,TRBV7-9,ASSPLDNEQF
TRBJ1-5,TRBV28,ASTRRQNSNQPQH
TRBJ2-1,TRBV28,ASSLLMNPGEQF
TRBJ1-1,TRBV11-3,ASSLVGGSQGTEAF
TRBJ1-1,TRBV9,ASREGVSGNTEAF
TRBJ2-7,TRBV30,ASKKTAGGSYEQY
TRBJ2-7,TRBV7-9,ASSLSPGRVIRGDYEQY